This TCR beta chain came from a study of blood T cell repertoires in COVID-19. TCRdb's copy holds only in-frame clones and misses some; the assay was immunoSEQ multiplex PCR. Here the sample spans 350,000 to 450,000 clones, around 83% being singletons. The sequenced sample was PBMCs or T cells enriched from blood (not recorded which). The receptor comes from a woman aged 45-60 years who had recovered from COVID-19.

The CDR3 here is CASSLRGTGVRTEAFF. CDR3 sequence (DNA): TGCGCCAGCAGCTTGAGAGGGACAGGGGTCCGCACTGAAGCTTTCTTT. This chain connects TRBV5-1 to TRBJ1-1; TRBD1 agrees at 10 bases. The CDR3 covers 16 residues. Germline lookup yields CDR1 SGHRS and CDR2 YFSETQ. With 1 base clipped from V and 4 bases from J, the junction kept 7 bases outside the gene matches.